These 5 T cell receptor beta chains share one sample of origin, sequenced in a study of T cells in Graves' hyperthyroidism and ophthalmopathy. It was RNA transcripts that yielded the amplified TCR beta CDR3 regions. Initially, a first-round RT-PCR of the TCR CDR3 employed the HTBI primer set. Using its own MiXCR run on the multiplex PCR reads, TCRdb lists one record per CDR3 protein. The sample holds under 300,000 distinct CDR3 sequences, around 15% seen once. The sample was blood. All receptors derive from a woman aged 50 to 65 with Graves' hyperthyroidism that later progressed to Graves' ophthalmopathy.

This clonotype was observed at least ten times. This sequence joins TRBV28 and TRBJ1-1; a possible D gene is TRBD1 (6 bases). Per the germline V gene, CDR1 is MDHEN and CDR2 is SYDVKM. The CDR3 totals 14 residues. Trimming shortened V by 6 bases and J by 4 bases, and 15 bases separated the two germline ends. The CDR3 sequence is CASRPQGGGTEAFF. DNA of the CDR3: TGTGCCAGCAGGCCACAGGGAGGTGGCACTGAAGCTTTCTTT.

As to this clonotype: Just one base apart from a much larger clone, this may be a read error. The chain is built from TRBV20-1 and TRBJ1-1, with D unclear. Germline CDR1 is DFQATT and CDR2 is SNEGSKA (reference sequence). The CDR3 runs 13 residues. Trimming left V 3 bases short and J 3 bases short, with 11 bases between. CDR3 nucleotides: TGCAGTGCTAGTAGACTTGGGGACACTGAAGCTTTCTTT. Protein: CSASRLGDTEAFF.

This clonotype was recorded at least ten times. The rearrangement links TRBV12-3 or TRBV12-4 to TRBJ2-7; possibly TRBD1 for D (5 bases). V dropped 3 bases and J dropped 3 bases, with 12 bases sitting between them. The CDR3 has 14 residues. CDR3 nucleotides: TGTGCCAGCAGTTTCGGTCAGGGAAACTACGAGCAGTACTTC. Its translation: CASSFGQGNYEQYF.

This clonotype has ten or more counts. The V call is TRBV12-3 or TRBV12-4, the J call TRBJ2-3; 7 bases are a match to TRBD2. With 8 bases clipped from V and 7 bases from J, the junction kept 6 bases outside the gene matches. The CDR3 is made up of 12 amino acids. CDR3: CASWGGSYTQYF. DNA for the CDR3: TGTGCCAGCTGGGGCGGGAGTTATACGCAGTATTTT.

This clonotype has at least ten counts. The chain is built from TRBV18 and TRBJ2-3, with a weak D call TRBD1 (7 bases). V lost 3 bases to trimming and J lost 3 bases, with 13 bases between them. Looked up from germline, CDR1 is KGHSH and CDR2 is LQKENI. This CDR3 is built from 15 residues. Here the CDR3 DNA reads TGTGCCAGCTCACCCGACAGGGAGGTTACAGATACGCAGTATTTT. As protein: CASSPDREVTDTQYF.